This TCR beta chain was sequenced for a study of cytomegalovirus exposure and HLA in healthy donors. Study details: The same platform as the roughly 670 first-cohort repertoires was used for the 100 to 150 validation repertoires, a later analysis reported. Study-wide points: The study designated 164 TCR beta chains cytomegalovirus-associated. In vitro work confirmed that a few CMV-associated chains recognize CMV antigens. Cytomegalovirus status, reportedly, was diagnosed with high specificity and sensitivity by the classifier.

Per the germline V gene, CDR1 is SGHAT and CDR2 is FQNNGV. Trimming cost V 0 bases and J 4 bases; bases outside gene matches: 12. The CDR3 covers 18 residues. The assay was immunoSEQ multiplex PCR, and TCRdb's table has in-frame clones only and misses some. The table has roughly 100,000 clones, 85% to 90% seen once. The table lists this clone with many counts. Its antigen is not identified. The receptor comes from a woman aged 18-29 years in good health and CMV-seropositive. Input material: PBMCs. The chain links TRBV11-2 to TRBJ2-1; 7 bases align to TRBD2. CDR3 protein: CASSLDRGSGLSYNEQFF. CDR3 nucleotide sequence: TGTGCCAGCAGCTTAGATCGGGGTAGCGGGTTGTCATACAATGAGCAGTTCTTC.